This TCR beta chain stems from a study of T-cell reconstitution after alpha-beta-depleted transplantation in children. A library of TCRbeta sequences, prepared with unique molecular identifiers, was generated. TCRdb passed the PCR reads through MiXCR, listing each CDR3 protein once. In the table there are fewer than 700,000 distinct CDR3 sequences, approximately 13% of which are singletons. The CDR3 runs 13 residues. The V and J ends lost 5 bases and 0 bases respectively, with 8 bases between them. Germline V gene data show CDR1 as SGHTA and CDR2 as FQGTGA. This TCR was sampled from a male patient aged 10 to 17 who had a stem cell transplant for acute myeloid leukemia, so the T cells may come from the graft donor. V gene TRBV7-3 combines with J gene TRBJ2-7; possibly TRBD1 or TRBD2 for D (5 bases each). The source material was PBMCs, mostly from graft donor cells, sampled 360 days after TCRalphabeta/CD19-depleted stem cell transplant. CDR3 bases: TGTGCCAGCAGCCGGGACCACTCCTACGAGCAGTACTTC. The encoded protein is CASSRDHSYEQYF.